This TCR beta chain stems from a study of CD8 T cells in ankylosing spondylitis. Comment on this clonotype: Its specificity is not known.

Study conclusions and caveats: Ankylosing spondylitis blood seemed to carry a telltale TCR beta motif made of eight or nine highly homologous variants.

CDR1 ENHRY and CDR2 SYGVKD come from the germline V gene. The CDR3 loop spans 16 amino acids. TCRdb used MiXCR to reprocess the 5' RACE reads, holding one entry per CDR3 protein. The repertoire holds hundreds of thousands of distinct CDR3 sequences, with 20% to 25% as singletons. The receptor's source is a male donor with ankylosing spondylitis or in good health (not recorded which). Specimen: blood, either unsorted or a sorted T cell fraction (not recorded which). The chain is built from TRBV10-3 and TRBJ2-5; the D gene is possibly TRBD1 (5 bases). The CDR3 loop reads CDTSEFVQPPGETQYF. CDR3 bases: TGTGACACCAGTGAGTTTGTCCAGCCTCCAGGGGAGACCCAGTACTTC.